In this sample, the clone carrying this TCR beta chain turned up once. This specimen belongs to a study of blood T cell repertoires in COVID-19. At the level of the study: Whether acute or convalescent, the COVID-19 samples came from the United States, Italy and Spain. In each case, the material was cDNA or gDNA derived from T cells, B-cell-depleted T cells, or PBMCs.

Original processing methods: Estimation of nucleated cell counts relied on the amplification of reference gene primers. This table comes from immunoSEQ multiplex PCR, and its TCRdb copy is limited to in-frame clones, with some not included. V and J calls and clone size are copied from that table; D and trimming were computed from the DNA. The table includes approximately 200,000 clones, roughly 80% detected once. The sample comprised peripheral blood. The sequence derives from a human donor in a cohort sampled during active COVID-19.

The CDR3 DNA follows: TGCAGTGCTAGTGATGATCTTAGGGGGAGCTCCTACAATGAGCAGTTCTTC. Its translation is CSASDDLRGSSYNEQFF. The genes are TRBV20-1 and TRBJ2-1, with TRBD1 as a possible D gene (6 bases). The V gene's germline CDR1 is DFQATT and CDR2 SNEGSKA (reference sequence). CDR3 length equals 17 residues. Trimming shortened V by 3 bases and J by 0 bases, and 18 bases separated the two germline ends.